What follows is one T cell receptor beta chain and its context. Its cognate antigen is unknown. TCRdb's table, derived via immunoSEQ multiplex PCR, lists solely in-frame clones and lacks some. The table shows about 140,000 clones, with 70% to 90% occurring only once. Trimming left V 3 bases short and J 9 bases short, with 24 bases between. The CDR3 has 16 amino acids. Looked up from germline, CDR1 is GTSNPN and CDR2 is SVGIG (reference sequence). This sample is drawn from a study of T cell responses to AZD1222 COVID-19 vaccine. Whole-study results and caveats: White British donors predominated, females outnumbered males, and clonal diversity was possibly underestimated.

The J gene is TRBJ2-1, the V gene TRBV30; D call uncertain. The sequenced sample was peripheral blood, obtained on day 0 of AZD1222 vaccination. This sequence originates from an adult in good health. The DNA of the CDR3 is TGTGCCTGGAGCCGATTTGCCGGAGCTTCCACAGTTGAGCAGTTCTTC. Translating gives CAWSRFAGASTVEQFF.